This T cell receptor beta chain was sequenced in a study of Ad26.COV2.S vaccination and SARS-CoV-2 variants. Treatment meaning: around 19 received Ad26.COV2.S at low or high dose, single or two shots; about 5 received placebo; per-sample allocation not given. On day 63 after the first injection, vaccine and placebo recipients gave samples. The CDR3 loop spans 16 amino acids. Germline lookup yields CDR1 LGHDT and CDR2 YNNKEL (reference sequence). Trimming took 4 bases from V and 0 from J, leaving 15 bases between them. TCRdb's table, derived via immunoSEQ multiplex PCR, lists solely in-frame clones and lacks some. The sample has around 300,000 clones, around 89% seen once.

The rearrangement links TRBV3-1 (or the pseudogene TRBV3-2) to TRBJ1-2; D is ambiguous. The origin of this receptor is a person aged 18-65 years who received the Ad26.COV2.S COVID-19 vaccine or a placebo. Material: peripheral blood, obtained in a trial of Ad26.COV2.S vaccine versus placebo. The CDR3 DNA reads TGTGCCAGCAGCCCAATCGGCAATCAAGCTAACTATGGCTACACCTTC. Its protein is CASSPIGNQANYGYTF.